Shown below are 2 T cell receptor beta chains from a single sample sequenced in a study of shared clonotypes between healthy human individuals (dated by TCRdb to 2019 to 2021). The library was prepared using the immunoSEQ multiplex PCR assay. TCRdb's version of the immuneACCESS table is confined to in-frame rearrangements and falls short of the full clone set. An unresolved V gene accounts for under half of the shortfall where checked; the remainder is of unknown origin. The sample yields more than 150,000 clones; approximately 92% were counted once. The ten largest clones capture more than 0.06% of the sample. The sequencing sample was made of naive CD4+ T cells sorted from blood. The intended sense of this specimen's cell subset or site label: CD45RA+ positively selected. These receptors all come from a woman between 25 and 40 years old in good health.

The gene calls are TRBV4-1 and TRBJ2-2; 8 nucleotides align to TRBD1. The germline gives CDR1 MGHRA, CDR2 YSYEKL. The CDR3 has 15 residues. V lost 4 bases to trimming and J lost 4 bases; unmatched junction nucleotides: 5. The CDR3 sequence: CASSLGQGSTGELFF. CDR3 sequence (DNA): TGCGCCAGCAGCCTCGGACAGGGATCCACCGGGGAGCTGTTTTTT.

This chain uses TRBV7-8 with TRBJ1-1; maybe TRBD1 (5 bases). The germline V and J ends were trimmed by 1 base and 0 bases, with 18 bases remaining between them. Germline loops: CDR1 SGHVS, CDR2 FQNEAQ. The CDR3 is 18 amino acids. The CDR3 DNA reads as TGTGCCAGCAGCTTAGGGCGAAAGGGGTTACTATTGAACACTGAAGCTTTCTTT. Its translation: CASSLGRKGLLLNTEAFF.